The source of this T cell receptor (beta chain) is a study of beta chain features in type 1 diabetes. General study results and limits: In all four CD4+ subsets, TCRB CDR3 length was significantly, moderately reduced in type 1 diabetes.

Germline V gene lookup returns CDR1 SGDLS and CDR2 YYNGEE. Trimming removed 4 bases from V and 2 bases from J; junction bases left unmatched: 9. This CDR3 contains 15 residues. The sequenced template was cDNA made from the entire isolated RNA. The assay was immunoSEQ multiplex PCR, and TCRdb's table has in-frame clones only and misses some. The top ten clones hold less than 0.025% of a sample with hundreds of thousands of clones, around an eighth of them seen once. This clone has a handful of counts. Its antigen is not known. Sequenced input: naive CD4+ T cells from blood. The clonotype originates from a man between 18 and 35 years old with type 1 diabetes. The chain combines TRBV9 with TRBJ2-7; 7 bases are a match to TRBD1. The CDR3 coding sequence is TGTGCCAGCAGCCTAAGACAGGGTGTCGCCTACGAGCAGTACTTC. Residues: CASSLRQGVAYEQYF.